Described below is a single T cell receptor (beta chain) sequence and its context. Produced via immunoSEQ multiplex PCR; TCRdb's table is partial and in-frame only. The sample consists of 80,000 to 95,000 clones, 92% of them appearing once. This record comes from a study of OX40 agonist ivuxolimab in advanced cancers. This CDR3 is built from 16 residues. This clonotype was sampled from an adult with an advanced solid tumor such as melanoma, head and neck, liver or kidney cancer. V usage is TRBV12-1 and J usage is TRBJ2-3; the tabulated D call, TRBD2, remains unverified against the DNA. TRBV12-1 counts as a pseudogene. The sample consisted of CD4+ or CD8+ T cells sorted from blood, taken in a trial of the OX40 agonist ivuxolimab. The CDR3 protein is CASSSRTSGSLGTQYF. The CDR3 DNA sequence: TGTGCCAGCAGCTCCAGGACTAGCGGGAGTCTTGGTACGCAGTATTTT.